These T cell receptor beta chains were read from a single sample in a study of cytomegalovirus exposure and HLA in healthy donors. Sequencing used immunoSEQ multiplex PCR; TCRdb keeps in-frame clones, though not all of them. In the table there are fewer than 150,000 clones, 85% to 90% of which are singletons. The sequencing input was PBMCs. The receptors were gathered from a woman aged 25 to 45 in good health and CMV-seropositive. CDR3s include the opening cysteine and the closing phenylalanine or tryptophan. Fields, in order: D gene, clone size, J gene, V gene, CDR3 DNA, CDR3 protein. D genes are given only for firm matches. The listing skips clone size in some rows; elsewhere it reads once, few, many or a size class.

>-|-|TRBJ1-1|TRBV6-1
TGTGCCAGCAGCCTTACAGGGACTGAAGCTTTCTTT
CASSLTGTEAFF
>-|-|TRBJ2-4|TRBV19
TGTGCCAGTAGTATTGGTCAGCAAGGGGCCATTCAGTACTTC
CASSIGQQGAIQYF
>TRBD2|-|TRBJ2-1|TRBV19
TGTGCCAGTAGTATCGGACTAGCGGGAGGTTTCGATGAGCAGTTCTTC
CASSIGLAGGFDEQFF
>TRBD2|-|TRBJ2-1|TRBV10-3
TGTGCCATCAGTTCAGCGGGACTACGTGCCAATGAGCAGTTCTTC
CAISSAGLRANEQFF
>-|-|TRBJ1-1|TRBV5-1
TGCGCCAGCAGCTTGACAGAGAACACTGAAGCTTTCTTT
CASSLTENTEAFF
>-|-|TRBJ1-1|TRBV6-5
TGTGCCAGCAGTCCCCCCAAGGGGGAGAACACTGAAGCTTTCTTT
CASSPPKGENTEAFF
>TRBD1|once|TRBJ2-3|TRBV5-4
TGTGCCAGCAGCTTTGGGACAGGGGCAGATACGCAGTATTTT
CASSFGTGADTQYF
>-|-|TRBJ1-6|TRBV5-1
TGCGCCAGCAGCTTGGACGGGAATAATTCACCCCTCCACTTT
CASSLDGNNSPLHF
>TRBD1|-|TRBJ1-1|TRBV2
TGTGCCAGCAACCGAGGGGGACCGGGACAGGGTTTGGACACTGAAGCTTTCTTT
CASNRGGPGQGLDTEAFF
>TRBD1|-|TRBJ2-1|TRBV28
TGTGCCAGCAGTTTTTTTAGGGGGCCTTCCTACAATGAGCAGTTCTTC
CASSFFRGPSYNEQFF
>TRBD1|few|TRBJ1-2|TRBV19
TGTGCCAGTAGGACAGGGTATAGCTATGGCTACACCTTC
CASRTGYSYGYTF
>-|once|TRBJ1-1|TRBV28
TGTGCCAGCGGGGGGGGGCCCGGAGGCACTGAAGCTTTCTTT
CASGGGPGGTEAFF
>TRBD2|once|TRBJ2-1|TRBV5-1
TGCGCCAGCAGCTTGCCGGGACTAGCGGGGGGGCCTGGGCATGAGCAGTTCTTC
CASSLPGLAGGPGHEQFF
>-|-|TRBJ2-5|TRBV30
TGTGCCTGGGCCCCTGAGGGAGTGCCTAACCAAGAGACCCAGTACTTC
CAWAPEGVPNQETQYF
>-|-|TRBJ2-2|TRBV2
TGTGCCAGCAGTACCAACAGGGACACCGGGGAGCTGTTTTTT
CASSTNRDTGELFF
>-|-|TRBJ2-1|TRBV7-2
TGTGCCAGCAGCCCCCAGGTAGCGGCTAGCTCCTACAATGAGCAGTTCTTC
CASSPQVAASSYNEQFF
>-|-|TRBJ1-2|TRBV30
TGTGCCTGGAGTCCTCCGCCGGGAGGCTACACCTTC
CAWSPPPGGYTF
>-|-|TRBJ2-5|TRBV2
TGTGCCAGCGTGGGGGCGGTTGAGACCCAGTACTTC
CASVGAVETQYF
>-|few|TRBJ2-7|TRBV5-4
TGTGCCAGCAGCTTGGGCGGGAAGAGCTCCTACGAGCAGTACTTC
CASSLGGKSSYEQYF
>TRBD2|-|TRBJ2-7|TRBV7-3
TGTGCCAGCAGCCCCTCGGGGGGACTGGGCTTCGGGACCTACGAGCAGTACTTC
CASSPSGGLGFGTYEQYF
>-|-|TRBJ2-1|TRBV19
TGTGCCAGTACTACCCCAGGCGGGGCGCGGGGTGAGCAGTTCTTC
CASTTPGGARGEQFF
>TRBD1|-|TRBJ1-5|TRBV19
TGTGCCAGTATGGGGACAGAGCATAGCAATCAGCCCCAGCATTTT
CASMGTEHSNQPQHF
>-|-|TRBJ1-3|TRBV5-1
TGCGCCAGCAGCTTGAGGAGTCTAGAGGGGGCTGGAAACACCATATATTTT
CASSLRSLEGAGNTIYF
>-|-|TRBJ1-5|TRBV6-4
TGTGCCAGCAGTGAACTTACAGGGCATCAGCCCCAGCATTTT
CASSELTGHQPQHF
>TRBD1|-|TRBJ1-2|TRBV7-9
TGTGCCAGCAGCCTAGGGGACAGGGCGGCCCACTTC
CASSLGDRAAHF
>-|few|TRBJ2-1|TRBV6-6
TGTGCCAGCAGTAGGGGGGGGGCCTACAATGAGCAGTTCTTC
CASSRGGAYNEQFF
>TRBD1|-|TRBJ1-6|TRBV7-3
TGTGCCAGCAGCTCACAGGGGGGTAATTCACCCCTCCACTTT
CASSSQGGNSPLHF
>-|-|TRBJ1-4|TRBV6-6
TGTGCCAGCAGGGACAGTGCAACTAATGAAAAACTGTTTTTT
CASRDSATNEKLFF
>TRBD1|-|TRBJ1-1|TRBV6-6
TGTGCCAGCAGCCCACAGGGGGGGGGATTAGGGACTGAAGCTTTCTTT
CASSPQGGGLGTEAFF
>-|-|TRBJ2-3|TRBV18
TGTGCCAGCTCACCTGCCGGGGGGCGGACAGATACGCAGTATTTT
CASSPAGGRTDTQYF
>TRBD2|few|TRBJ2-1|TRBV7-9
TGTGCCAGCAGCTCCCCGACTAGCGTGGGTTTTAATGGTGAGCAGTTCTTC
CASSSPTSVGFNGEQFF
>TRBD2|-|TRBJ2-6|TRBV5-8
TGTGCCAGCAGCTGGGACTACTCTGGGGCCAACGTCCTGACTTTC
CASSWDYSGANVLTF
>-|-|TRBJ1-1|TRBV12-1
TGTGCCAGCAGTTTAAGCAGGGGGATGGACACTGAAGCTTTCTTT
CASSLSRGMDTEAFF
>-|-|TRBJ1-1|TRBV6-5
TGTGCCAGCAGTGGCGGGGGTGGTTCCACTGAAGCTTTCTTT
CASSGGGGSTEAFF
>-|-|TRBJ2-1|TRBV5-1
TGCGCCAGCAGGGGCGGACGGGAGAGGGATGAGCAGTTCTTC
CASRGGRERDEQFF
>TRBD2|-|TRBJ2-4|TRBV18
TGTGCCAGCTCACCACCTAGCGGGGGGCCCCTAGCCAAAAACATTCAGTACTTC
CASSPPSGGPLAKNIQYF
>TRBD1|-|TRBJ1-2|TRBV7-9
TGTTCCAGCAGTCTCCGACAGGGGGGAAAGGAGCGTGGCTACACCTTC
CSSSLRQGGKERGYTF
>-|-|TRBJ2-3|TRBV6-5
TGTGCCAGCAGCCCTGAAGCCGGTCGGACAGATACGCAGTATTTT
CASSPEAGRTDTQYF
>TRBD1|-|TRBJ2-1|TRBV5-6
TGTGCCAGCGAACGGCGGGGGACAGGGGGCTTATCCCAGTTCTTC
CASERRGTGGLSQFF
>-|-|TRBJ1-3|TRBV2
TGTGCCAGCGGGGGCCAAGGGTCTGGAAACACCATATATTTT
CASGGQGSGNTIYF
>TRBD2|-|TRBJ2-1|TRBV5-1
TGCGCCAGCACCCTCGGCGGAGCGGGAACTGAGCAGTTCTTC
CASTLGGAGTEQFF
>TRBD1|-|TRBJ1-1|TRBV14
TGTGCCAGCAGCCGGAGGACAGGAGGGGAAGCTTTCTTT
CASSRRTGGEAFF